Following are 15 T cell receptor beta chains from one sample sequenced in a study of T cell responses to AZD1222 COVID-19 vaccine. The protocol was immunoSEQ multiplex PCR, while the TCRdb copy is restricted to in-frame clones and leaves out a portion. The table shows approximately 150,000 clones, with roughly nine tenths occurring only once. Specimen: peripheral blood, collected on day 0 of AZD1222 vaccination. The receptors stem from an adult in good health.

The chain uses TRBV7-2 and TRBJ2-3; no clear D gene. The ends were cut back, 5 bases at V and 4 bases at J, with 22 bases in the middle. This CDR3 region has 17 residues. Germline values: CDR1 SGHTA, CDR2 FQGNSA. CDR3 sequence: CASSHERHLRESDTQYF. The CDR3 DNA reads as TGTGCCAGCAGCCATGAGAGACATCTCAGAGAGTCAGATACGCAGTATTTT.

The chain couples TRBV11-2 to TRBJ2-1; TRBD1 aligns across 10 bases. The ends lost 5 bases at V and 4 bases at J; junction bases unmatched: 14. The germline V gene encodes CDR1 SGHAT and CDR2 FQNNGV. There are 18 residues in the CDR3. The CDR3 region has the DNA TGTGCCAGCAGCGCCCCACCGGGACAGGGGCGGCTTTACAATGAGCAGTTCTTC. Its protein is CASSAPPGQGRLYNEQFF.

The rearrangement links TRBV7-8 to TRBJ1-1, with 7 bases matching TRBD1. The CDR3 runs to 16 residues. Germline assignment: CDR1 SGHVS and CDR2 FQNEAQ. With V trimmed by 6 bases and J by 1 base, 11 bases remained unmatched. The CDR3 protein is CASRSGTAYSNTEAFF. The CDR3 nucleotides are TGTGCCAGCAGATCCGGGACAGCCTACTCGAACACTGAAGCTTTCTTT.

This chain links TRBV18 with TRBJ2-5; D is unclear. CDR1 KGHSH and CDR2 LQKENI come from the germline V gene. The V and J ends lost 6 bases and 0 bases respectively, with 5 bases between them. This CDR3 region has 12 residues. This CDR3 reads CASSEYQETQYF. Here the CDR3 DNA reads TGTGCCAGCTCCGAGTACCAAGAGACCCAGTACTTC.

The chain uses TRBV9 and TRBJ1-4; a possible D gene is TRBD1 (5 bases). CDR1 and CDR2 (germline): SGDLS, YYNGEE. This CDR3 has 17 amino acids. V was pared by 0 bases and J by 3 bases, with 15 bases between. The CDR3 region is CASSVGRGRQSNEKLFF. The CDR3 DNA follows: TGTGCCAGCAGCGTAGGTAGGGGCAGACAGTCTAATGAAAAACTGTTTTTT.

J is TRBJ1-1 and V is TRBV28; a possible D gene is TRBD1 (5 bases). The ends were cut back, 5 bases at V and 10 bases at J, with 17 bases in the middle. This CDR3 spans 13 amino acids. CDR1 MDHEN and CDR2 SYDVKM come from the germline V gene. The CDR3 loop reads CASSTTGLGVAFF. CDR3 coding DNA: TGTGCCAGCAGTACTACAGGCCTCGGGGTAGCTTTCTTT. Drawing the rest from reference TRBV28 and TRBJ1-1, the complete variable domain is DVKVTQSSRYLVKRTGEKVFLECVQDMDHENMFWYRQDPGLGLRLIYFSYDVKMKEKGDIPEGYSVSREKKERFSLILESASTNQTSMYLCASSTTGLGVAFFGQGTRLTVV.

The rearrangement links TRBV2 to TRBJ2-4, with TRBD1 identical over 8 bases. V shed 7 bases, J shed 8 bases, and the junction held 13 bases outside the gene matches. In germline, CDR1 is SNHLY, CDR2 FYNNEI. There are 15 residues in the CDR3. As DNA, the CDR3 is TGTGCCAGCACCCGAGAGGCAGGGGGCGCGGACATTCAGTACTTC. Its translation: CASTREAGGADIQYF.

The chain links TRBV7-3 to TRBJ2-2; TRBD2 matches 11 bases. Trimming at V came to 6 bases and at J to 6 bases, leaving 6 bases not matched to a gene. The CDR3 length is 15 residues. Germline CDR1 is SGHTA and CDR2 is FQGTGA. The CDR3 reads CASRLRTSGSGELFF. In DNA form, the CDR3 reads TGTGCCAGCAGACTCCGGACTAGCGGGTCCGGGGAGCTGTTTTTT. Drawing the rest from reference TRBV7-3 and TRBJ2-2, the complete variable domain is GAGVSQTPSNKVTEKGKYVELRCDPISGHTALYWYRQSLGQGPEFLIYFQGTGAADDSGLPNDRFFAVRPEGSVSTLKIQRTERGDSAVYLCASRLRTSGSGELFFGEGSRLTVL.

The CDR3: CASSQERRAQAFF. The CDR3 DNA is TGTGCCAGCAGCCAAGAGAGGAGGGCCCAAGCTTTCTTT. The J gene is TRBJ1-1, the V gene TRBV3-1 (or the pseudogene TRBV3-2); unclear D gene. The CDR3 is 13 amino acids. In germline, CDR1 is LGHDT, CDR2 YNNKEL (reference sequence). V was pared by 0 bases and J by 9 bases, with 11 bases between.

This chain connects TRBV7-9 to TRBJ2-2; 8 bases map to TRBD2. V trimming: 5 bases; J trimming: 5 bases; junction bases outside the gene matches: 10. Germline values: CDR1 SEHNR, CDR2 FQNEAQ (reference sequence). This CDR3 has 16 residues. CDR3 coding DNA: TGTGCCAGCAGCGTTGGCCCGGGAGGGGGAACCGGGGAGCTGTTTTTT. This codes for CASSVGPGGGTGELFF.

The chain joins TRBV7-6 to TRBJ1-3; D gene ambiguous. The germline V gene encodes CDR1 SGHVS and CDR2 FNYEAQ. The CDR3 is 17 residues long. Deletions cut 3 bases from V and 0 bases from J, with 15 bases between. The CDR3 loop reads CASSFRAKAISGNTIYF. As DNA, the CDR3 is TGTGCCAGCAGCTTTAGGGCCAAGGCAATCTCTGGAAACACCATATATTTT.

The chain carries TRBV28 and TRBJ1-2, with 8 bases lining up with TRBD1. The germline V gene has CDR1 MDHEN and CDR2 SYDVKM. CDR3 size: 16 residues. The V segment lost 7 bases and the J segment 4 bases; nucleotides outside the gene matches: 14. CDR3 DNA: TGTGCCAGCACCGCCGGAACGGCAGGGGGCAGCTATGGCTACACCTTC. Translation: CASTAGTAGGSYGYTF.

The V call is TRBV9, the J call TRBJ2-6; D is tentatively TRBD1 or TRBD2 (5 bases each). The CDR3 totals 18 residues. The germline V gene encodes CDR1 SGDLS and CDR2 YYNGEE. The germline V and J ends were trimmed by 3 bases and 0 bases, with 16 bases remaining between them. The CDR3 DNA is TGTGCCAGCAGCGGTCTCCGGGACGGGTACTCTGGGGCCAACGTCCTGACTTTC. As protein: CASSGLRDGYSGANVLTF.

This clone came up once. The chain uses TRBV4-1 and TRBJ1-1, with D tentatively TRBD1 (5 bases). V was pared by 8 bases and J by 0 bases, with 16 bases between. The CDR3 totals 15 residues. In germline, CDR1 is MGHRA, CDR2 YSYEKL. The CDR3 protein is CASADGAGMNTEAFF. The CDR3 DNA reads TGCGCCAGCGCCGACGGGGCAGGCATGAACACTGAAGCTTTCTTT.

The J gene is TRBJ2-3, the V gene TRBV18; D ambiguous. Germline CDR1 and CDR2: KGHSH and LQKENI. CDR3 length: 15 residues. Trimming took off 3 bases at V and 0 bases at J, with 10 bases between the two ends. As DNA, the CDR3 is TGTGCCAGCTCACCCGGCGGCAAGAGCACAGATACGCAGTATTTT. Its protein is CASSPGGKSTDTQYF.